Listed here is a single TCR beta chain. Its specificity is not known. The sample originates from a study of T cell repertoires in ileal Crohn's disease. Study results and limitations: Clonal expansions were more frequent in active smokers than non-smokers at surgery. Mucosal expansions were suggested to be mainly CD8 T cells. Every patient over 26.8% clonality showed endoscopic recurrence.

Data came from immunoSEQ multiplex PCR; TCRdb stores just in-frame clones and leaves some out. The profile shows about 17,000 clones, more than 75% of them singletons. The V and J ends lost 1 base and 4 bases, in that order; junction bases with no gene match: 4. CDR1 is SGHKS and CDR2 is YYEKEE in the germline V gene (reference sequence). This CDR3 is built from 15 residues. Described time point: inflamed ileum from the surgical specimen. Material: ileal tissue. V is TRBV5-5 and J is TRBJ1-1, with 10 bases identical to TRBD1. The clonotype comes from an adult with Crohn's disease. CDR3: CASSLNDRGLTEAFF. For the CDR3, the DNA is TGTGCCAGCAGCTTGAATGACAGGGGGCTCACTGAAGCTTTCTTT.